One and the same sample provided the 4 T cell receptor beta chains below, sequenced in a study of beta chain features in type 1 diabetes. Expressed TCRB transcripts were sequenced after all isolated RNA was converted to cDNA. Data came from immunoSEQ multiplex PCR; TCRdb stores just in-frame clones and leaves some out. The sample includes under 950,000 clones, about a sixth of them seen just once. What was sequenced was naive CD4+ T cells from blood. The receptor set was obtained from a woman in her late teens or twenties in good health.

The V and J genes are TRBV6-4 and TRBJ2-1; 9 nucleotides match TRBD2. This CDR3 is 14 amino acids long. V gave up 5 bases and J gave up 9 bases; unmatched junction bases: 8. Looked up from germline, CDR1 is MRHNA and CDR2 is SNTAGT. Here the CDR3 DNA reads TGTGCCAGCAGTCGTACGGGACTAGCACCTGAGCAGTTCTTC. This encodes CASSRTGLAPEQFF.

This chain uses TRBV7-6 with TRBJ2-7; D might be TRBD1 (6 bases). Germline values: CDR1 SGHVS, CDR2 FNYEAQ. The CDR3 is 14 residues long. V was clipped by 5 bases and J by 2 bases, with 13 bases between them. The chain's CDR3 is CASSPRQAAYEQYF. For the CDR3, the DNA is TGTGCCAGCAGCCCGCGACAGGCCGCCTACGAGCAGTACTTC.

There are a few counts of this clone. The V gene is TRBV7-2, the J gene TRBJ2-1; 9 bases line up with TRBD2. This CDR3 spans 15 amino acids. CDR1 and CDR2 from the germline V gene are SGHTA and FQGNSA. The J segment lost 5 bases and the V segment lost 4 bases, leaving 6 bases of the junction unmatched. CDR3 in amino acids: CASSSVAGVHNEQFF. The CDR3 bases are TGTGCCAGCAGCTCAGTAGCGGGAGTCCACAATGAGCAGTTCTTC.

This clone was recorded a few times. The V gene is TRBV6-1, the J gene TRBJ2-7; either TRBD1 or TRBD2 may fit D (5 bases each). CDR3 size: 11 residues. Trimming stripped 2 bases from V and 9 bases from J, with 8 bases between. Germline CDR1 reads MNHNS; CDR2 reads SASEGT. The CDR3 loop reads CASSEMGRQYF. DNA of the CDR3: TGTGCCAGCAGTGAAATGGGACGGCAGTACTTC.